Listed below are T cell receptor beta chains from one sample, sequenced in a study of tumor-infiltrating lymphocytes in localized non-small cell lung cancer. This table comes from immunoSEQ multiplex PCR, and its TCRdb copy is limited to in-frame clones, with some not included. The table records 15,000 to 20,000 clones, under 80% of them present only once. The sequenced material came from lung tumor tissue. These receptors originate from a human donor with non-small cell lung cancer. The CDR3 runs from the conserved cysteine through the conserved F or W. Fields, in order: clone size, J gene, D gene, V gene, CDR3 protein, CDR3 DNA. The D gene is left open where the match is weak. Size is stated for part of the rows, as once, few or many counts, or as a class when the clone is expanded.

few TRBJ1-4 NA TRBV25-1 CASSGYGGFTNEKLFF TGTGCCAGCAGCGGATACGGGGGGTTCACTAATGAAAAACTGTTTTTT
NA TRBJ2-2 TRBD1 TRBV7-2 CASSPGQGDTGELFF TGTGCCAGCAGCCCGGGACAGGGGGACACCGGGGAGCTGTTTTTT
NA TRBJ2-7 NA TRBV10-3 CAIQGSTDSYEQYF TGTGCCATCCAGGGGTCGACAGATTCCTACGAGCAGTACTTC
NA TRBJ1-1 TRBD1 TRBV7-9 CASSLTGTGLTEAFF TGTGCCAGCAGCTTGACAGGGACAGGGCTCACTGAAGCTTTCTTT
NA TRBJ2-3 TRBD1 TRBV27 CASSHYDRATSSTDTQYF TGTGCCAGCAGCCACTACGACAGGGCCACCTCTAGCACAGATACGCAGTATTTT
NA TRBJ1-1 NA TRBV29-1 CSVVSLRATEAFF TGCAGCGTTGTTTCGCTTCGTGCCACTGAAGCTTTCTTT
once TRBJ1-4 TRBD1 TRBV30 CAWSTRDRKATNEKLFF TGTGCCTGGAGCACCCGGGACAGGAAGGCAACTAATGAAAAACTGTTTTTT
medium-sized TRBJ2-7 TRBD2 TRBV5-4 CASSSPPLAGLPYEQYF TGTGCCAGCAGCTCTCCCCCCTTAGCGGGATTACCTTACGAGCAGTACTTC
NA TRBJ2-1 NA TRBV11-3 CASSLASSIYNEQFF TGTGCCAGCAGCTTAGCTAGTTCTATCTACAATGAGCAGTTCTTC
NA TRBJ2-7 NA TRBV12-2 CASRPRTFYEQYF TGTGCAAGTCGCCCCAGAACCTTCTACGAGCAGTACTTC
NA TRBJ2-2 NA TRBV6-1 CASSEQRTGELFF TGTGCCAGCAGTGAACAACGGACCGGGGAGCTGTTTTTT
NA TRBJ2-1 NA TRBV18 CASSPMRYNEQFF TGTGCCAGCTCACCTATGCGGTACAATGAGCAGTTCTTC